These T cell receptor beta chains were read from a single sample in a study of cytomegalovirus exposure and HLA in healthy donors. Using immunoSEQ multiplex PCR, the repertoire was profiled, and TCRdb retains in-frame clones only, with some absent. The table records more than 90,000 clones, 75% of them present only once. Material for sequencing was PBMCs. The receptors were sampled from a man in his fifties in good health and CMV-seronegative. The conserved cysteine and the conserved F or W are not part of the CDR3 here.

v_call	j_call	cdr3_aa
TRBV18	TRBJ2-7	ASSLRTGVPPYEQY
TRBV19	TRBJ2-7	ASSSRDRVTYEQY
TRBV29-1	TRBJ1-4	SVAGANEKLF
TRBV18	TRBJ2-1	ASQGRPNNEQF
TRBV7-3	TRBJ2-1	ASSLGQGVDEQF
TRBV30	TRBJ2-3	ALREGVSTDTQY
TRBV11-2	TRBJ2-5	ASSLLVAGGRETQY
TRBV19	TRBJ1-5	ASQKGQGAGQPQH
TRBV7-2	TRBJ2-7	ASSLEGTGAYEQY
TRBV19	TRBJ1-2	ASSIQGRTYGYT
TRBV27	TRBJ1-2	ASSFSGNYGYT
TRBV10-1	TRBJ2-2	ASSEGALAGELF
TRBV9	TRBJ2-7	ASSVWRDSYEQY
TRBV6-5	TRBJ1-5	ASSYGGQGYQPQH
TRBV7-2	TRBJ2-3	ASSLLGPLGTDTQY
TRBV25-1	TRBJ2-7	ASSRQGADEQY
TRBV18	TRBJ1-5	ASSPPRGGDNQPQH
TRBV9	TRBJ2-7	ASPGGGAGYEQY
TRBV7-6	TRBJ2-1	ASSKQASGTREQF
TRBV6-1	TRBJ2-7	ASSLGRGEEEQY
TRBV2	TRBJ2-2	ASSEAGGRGSTGELF
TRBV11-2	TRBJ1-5	ASSFGTGIRSNQPQH
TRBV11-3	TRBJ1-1	ASSLRGEPEAF
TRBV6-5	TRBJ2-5	ASSSPGEGTQY
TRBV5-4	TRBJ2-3	ASSLVRPSGPTDTQY
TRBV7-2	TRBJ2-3	ASSLYRPAVSTDTQY
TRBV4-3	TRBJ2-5	ASSQAAVGETQY
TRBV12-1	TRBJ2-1	ASSFRRLPSYNEQF
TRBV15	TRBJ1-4	ATRRNPNEKLF
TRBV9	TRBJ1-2	ASRDRDSMSYT
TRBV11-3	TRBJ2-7	ASSLDVTLRTGGVPYEQY
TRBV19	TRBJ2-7	ASSTRTEGAQY
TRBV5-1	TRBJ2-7	ASSGGERVNEQY
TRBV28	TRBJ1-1	ASTWGRNTEAF
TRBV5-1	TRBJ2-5	ASSWGAGAEETQY
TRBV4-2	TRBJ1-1	ASSQTTGGGTEAF